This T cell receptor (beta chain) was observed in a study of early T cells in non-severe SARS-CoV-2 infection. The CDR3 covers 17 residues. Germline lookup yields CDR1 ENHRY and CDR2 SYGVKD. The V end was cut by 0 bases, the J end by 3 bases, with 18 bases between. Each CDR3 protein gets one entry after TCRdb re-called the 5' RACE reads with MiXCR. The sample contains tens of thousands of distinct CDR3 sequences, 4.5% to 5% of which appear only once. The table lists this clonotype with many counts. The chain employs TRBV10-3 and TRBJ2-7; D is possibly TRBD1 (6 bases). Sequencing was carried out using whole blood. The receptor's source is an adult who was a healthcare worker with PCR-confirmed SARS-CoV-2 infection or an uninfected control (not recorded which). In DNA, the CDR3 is TGTGCCATCAGTGAGTCGGGGGCAGGGCCCGCCCTCTACGAGCAGTACTTC. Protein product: CAISESGAGPALYEQYF.